This TCR beta chain was sequenced for a study of human T cells and chemical hapten exposure (dated by TCRdb to the early 2020s). Describing the broader study: For sensitization, 2% DPC in acetone was applied to a roughly 2 cm by roughly 2 cm area of upper inner arm skin. Patients additionally received weekly therapeutic DPC doses to the scalp throughout the roughly 23-week study period. Patch tests used Finn chambers with 0.01% DPC on the upper back, scored after 6 days by International Contact Dermatitis Research Group standards. Alopecia areata with under or over 50% scalp involvement, alopecia totalis and alopecia universalis were represented in the patient cohort, which was mostly female. The libraries were sequenced as a pool, and the TCR yield per sample differed mostly because of small variations in library volumes within the pool. This study followed changes in the peripheral blood TCR repertoire in vivo during primary and secondary sensitization of alopecia patients to the hapten diphenylcyclopropenone (DPC). Blood samples were taken from patients before sensitization (week 0) and at 2, 6 and about 24 weeks after DPC sensitization. About 28 alopecia patients gave blood for TCR sequencing at one to four time points (pre-sensitization, 2, 6 and 24 weeks). What the study reported, not specific to this receptor: Because every patient had alopecia, a presumed autoimmune disease, the patients' immune response might differ from that of healthy individuals. After repeated subsampling, the strength of the expansion versus patch-test correlation and the threshold at which it became significant changed. Patch test score correlated positively with the number of PT1 expanded TCRs, reaching significance at thresholds 8, 16 and 32 but not at 4. Compared with pre-sensitization or healthy control sets, expanded TCRs formed significantly more large CDR3 similarity clusters, which is consistent with antigen-driven responses. The number of TCRs above 1 in 1000 frequency did not change with DPC sensitization; there was no evidence of global repertoire structure alterations.

The time point label corresponds to: patch test 1, 2 weeks after DPC sensitization. Interpreted using the paper, the treatment or condition label stands for: therapeutic diphenylcyclopropenone sensitization with weekly scalp DPC. Blood at each patch-test visit was drawn before the patch test was applied. Patients were eligible if aged 18 to 70, diagnosed with alopecia and judged suitable for DPC therapy, and pregnant patients were excluded. Total RNA was extracted from unfractionated whole blood collected in Tempus Blood RNA tubes. V ends up 6 bases short and J 5 bases short, with an unmatched junction base count of 12. Inclusive of the bounding cysteine and phenylalanine, the CDR3 is 17 residues long. Left in the record is the CDR3 DNA by itself, 51 bases read in frame from the first base. Via the germline V gene, CDR1 is SNHLY and CDR2 FYNNEI. To prepare the library, RACE was applied. The reads were generated on a NextSeq 500. During library preparation, unique molecular identifiers were attached to individual cDNA molecules so that TCRs could be counted quantitatively and reproducibly. From each blood RNA sample, both TCR alpha and TCR beta chains were sequenced. The study's own analysis went as follows. The median number of TCRs per sample was roughly 94,000, ranging from about 20,000 to 700,000. The Decombinator software suite was used to annotate the V, J and CDR3 of the TCR reads. For PS versus PT1 abundance plots, all samples were subsampled to the same number of TCRs (28,000). TCRs were defined as expanded if absent before sensitization and observed at least eight times at the 2-week time point. The public reads were reanalyzed by TCRdb: fastp trimming at Q25, MiXCR alignment, in-frame beta chains only. Each entry merges the rows of one CDR3 protein and shows their most common DNA and genes. These V and J calls are TCRdb output, not the study's own analysis. The sample table records around 190,000 distinct CDR3 sequences; about a fifth of these occur just once. Together, the top ten hold over 6.5% of the sample.

Only a few counts were recorded for this clonotype. Its recognized antigen is unknown. The sample holds no much larger clone one base away, and base qualities are not on file. This material consisted of whole blood, taken in connection with sensitization to the hapten diphenylcyclopropenone (DPC). The origin of this receptor is a woman aged 45-65 years with alopecia areata. Some clones in this sample may be carry-over from other donors' samples. The rearrangement combines TRBV2 with TRBJ2-2; the central 10 bases match TRBD2. The CDR3 protein is CASRSSGSALGTGELFF. The DNA sequence is given as TGTGCCAGCAGATCTAGCGGGAGCGCTTTAGGGACCGGGGAGCTGTTTTTT.